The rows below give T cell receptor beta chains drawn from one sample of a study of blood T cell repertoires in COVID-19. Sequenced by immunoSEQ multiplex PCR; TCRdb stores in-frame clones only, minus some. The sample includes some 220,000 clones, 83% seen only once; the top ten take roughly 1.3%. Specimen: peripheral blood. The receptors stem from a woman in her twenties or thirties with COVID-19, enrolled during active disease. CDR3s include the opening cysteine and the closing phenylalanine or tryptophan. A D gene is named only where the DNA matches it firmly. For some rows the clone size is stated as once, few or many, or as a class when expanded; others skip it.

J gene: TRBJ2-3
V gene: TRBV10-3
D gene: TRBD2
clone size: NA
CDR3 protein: CAISGPWQRDPIGDTQYF
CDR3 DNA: TGTGCCATCAGTGGGCCGTGGCAGCGGGACCCCATTGGGGATACGCAGTATTTT

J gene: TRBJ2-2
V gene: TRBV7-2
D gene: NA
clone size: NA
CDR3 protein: CASSVQGPKTGELFF
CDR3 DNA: TGTGCCAGCAGTGTACAGGGTCCTAAGACCGGGGAGCTGTTTTTT

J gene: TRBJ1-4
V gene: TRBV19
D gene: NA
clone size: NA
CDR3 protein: CASRGGNEKLFF
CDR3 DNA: TGTGCCAGTAGGGGCGGGAATGAAAAACTGTTTTTT

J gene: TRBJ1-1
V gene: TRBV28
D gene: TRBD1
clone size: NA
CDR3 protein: CASSHWTGGASNEAFF
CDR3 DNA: TGTGCCAGCAGTCACTGGACAGGGGGCGCAAGTAATGAAGCTTTCTTT

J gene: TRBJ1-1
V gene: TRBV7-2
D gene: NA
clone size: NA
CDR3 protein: CASSTQTQGIITEAFF
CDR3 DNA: TGTGCCAGCAGCACGCAGACCCAGGGAATTATCACTGAAGCTTTCTTT

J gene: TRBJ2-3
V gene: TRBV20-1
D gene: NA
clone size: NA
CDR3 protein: CSARLDTQYF
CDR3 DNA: TGCAGTGCTAGACTCGATACGCAGTATTTT

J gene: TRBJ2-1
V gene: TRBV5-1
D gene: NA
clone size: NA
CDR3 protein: CASSIASSYNEQFF
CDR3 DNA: TGCGCCAGCAGCATTGCCAGCTCCTACAATGAGCAGTTCTTC

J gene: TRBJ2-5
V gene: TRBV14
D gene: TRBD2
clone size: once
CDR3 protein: CASSHRGLAGVETQYF
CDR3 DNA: TGTGCCAGCAGCCACCGAGGACTAGCGGGAGTAGAGACCCAGTACTTC

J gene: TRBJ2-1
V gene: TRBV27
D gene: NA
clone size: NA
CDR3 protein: CASSLSPTDEQFF
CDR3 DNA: TGTGCCAGCAGTTTATCCCCGACTGATGAGCAGTTCTTC

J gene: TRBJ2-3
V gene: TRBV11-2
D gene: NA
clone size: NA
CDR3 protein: CASSLVTLGTDTQYF
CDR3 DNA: TGTGCCAGCAGCTTAGTCACACTAGGCACAGATACGCAGTATTTT

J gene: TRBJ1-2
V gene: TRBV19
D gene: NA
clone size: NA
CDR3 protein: CASSIPSGSLYGYTF
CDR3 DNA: TGTGCCAGTAGTATCCCCTCGGGGAGTCTCTATGGCTACACCTTC

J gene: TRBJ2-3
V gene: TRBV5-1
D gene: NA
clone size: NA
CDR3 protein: CASSPFGGSEADTQYF
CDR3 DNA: TGCGCCAGCAGCCCTTTTGGGGGGAGTGAAGCAGATACGCAGTATTTT

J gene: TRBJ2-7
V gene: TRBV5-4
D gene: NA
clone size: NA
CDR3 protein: CASSVNPGNYEQYF
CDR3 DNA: TGTGCCAGCAGCGTGAACCCGGGAAACTACGAGCAGTACTTC

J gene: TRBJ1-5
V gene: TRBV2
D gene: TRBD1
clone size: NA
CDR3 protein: CASNPQGPLSNQPQHF
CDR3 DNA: TGTGCCAGCAACCCACAGGGGCCCCTTAGCAATCAGCCCCAGCATTTT

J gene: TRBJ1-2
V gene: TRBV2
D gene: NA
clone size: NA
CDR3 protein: CASSEGPFSAGSTYGYTF
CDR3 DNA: TGTGCCAGCAGTGAGGGCCCCTTTAGCGCGGGGAGCACCTATGGCTACACCTTC

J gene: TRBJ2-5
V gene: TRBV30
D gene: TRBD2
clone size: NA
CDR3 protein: CAWSVHLAGEETQYF
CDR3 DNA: TGTGCCTGGAGTGTACACCTAGCGGGGGAAGAGACCCAGTACTTC

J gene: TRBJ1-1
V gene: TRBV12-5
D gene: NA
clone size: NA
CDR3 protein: CASGLSMNTEAFF
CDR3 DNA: TGTGCTAGTGGTTTGTCAATGAACACTGAAGCTTTCTTT

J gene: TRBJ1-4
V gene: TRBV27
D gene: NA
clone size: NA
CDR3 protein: CASSLPVSF
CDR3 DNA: TGTGCCAGCAGTTTACCCGTGTCTTTT

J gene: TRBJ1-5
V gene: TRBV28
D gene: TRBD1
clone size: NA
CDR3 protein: CASSFARGGNQPQHF
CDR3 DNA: TGTGCCAGCAGTTTCGCCAGGGGGGGCAATCAGCCCCAGCATTTT

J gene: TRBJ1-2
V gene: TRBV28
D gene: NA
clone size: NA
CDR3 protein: CASSLGPGNYGYTF
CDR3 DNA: TGTGCCAGCAGTTTAGGGCCAGGGAACTATGGCTACACCTTC

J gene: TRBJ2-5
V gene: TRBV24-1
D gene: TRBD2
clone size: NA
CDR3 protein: CATSDGLAGVQETQYF
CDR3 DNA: TGTGCCACCAGTGATGGCCTAGCGGGAGTTCAAGAGACCCAGTACTTC

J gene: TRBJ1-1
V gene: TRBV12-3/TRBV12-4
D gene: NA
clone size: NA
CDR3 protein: CASSSRGSTEAFF
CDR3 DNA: TGTGCCAGCAGTTCCCGGGGGAGCACTGAAGCTTTCTTT

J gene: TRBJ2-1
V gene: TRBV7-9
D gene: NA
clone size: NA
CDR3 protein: CASSLDFYEQFF
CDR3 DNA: TGTGCCAGCAGCTTAGATTTCTATGAGCAGTTCTTC

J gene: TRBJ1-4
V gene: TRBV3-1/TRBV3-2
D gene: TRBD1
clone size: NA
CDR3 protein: CASSLGQGREKLFF
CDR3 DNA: TGTGCCAGCAGCCTGGGACAGGGGAGAGAAAAACTGTTTTTT

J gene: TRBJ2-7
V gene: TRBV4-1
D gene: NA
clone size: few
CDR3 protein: CASSQGEDSSYEQYF
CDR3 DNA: TGCGCCAGCAGCCAGGGCGAGGACAGTTCCTACGAGCAGTACTTC

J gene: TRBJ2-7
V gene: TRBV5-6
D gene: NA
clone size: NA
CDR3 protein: CASSAGYDRNEQYF
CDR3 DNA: TGTGCCAGCAGCGCCGGCTATGACAGAAACGAGCAGTACTTC

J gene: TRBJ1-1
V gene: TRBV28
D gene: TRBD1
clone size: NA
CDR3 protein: CASSVRQGASTEAFF
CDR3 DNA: TGTGCCAGCAGTGTACGACAGGGGGCGAGCACTGAAGCTTTCTTT

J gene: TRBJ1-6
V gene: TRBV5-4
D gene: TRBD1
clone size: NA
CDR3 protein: CATRPGQGSPLHF
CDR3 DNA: TGTGCCACTCGCCCGGGACAGGGCTCACCCCTCCACTTT

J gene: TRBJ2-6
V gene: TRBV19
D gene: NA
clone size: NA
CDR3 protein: CASSIGSSGANVLTF
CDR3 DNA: TGTGCCAGTAGTATAGGGAGCTCTGGGGCCAACGTCCTGACTTTC

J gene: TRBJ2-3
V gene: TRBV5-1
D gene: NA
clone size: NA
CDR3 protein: CASRYRTVTDTQYF
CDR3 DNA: TGCGCCAGCCGCTACCGGACAGTCACAGATACGCAGTATTTT

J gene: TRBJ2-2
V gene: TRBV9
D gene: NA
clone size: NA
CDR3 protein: CASSEPGHNTGELFF
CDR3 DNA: TGTGCCAGCAGCGAACCGGGTCACAACACCGGGGAGCTGTTTTTT

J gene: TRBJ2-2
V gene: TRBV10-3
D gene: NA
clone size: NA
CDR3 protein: CAIRNFSGSNTGELFF
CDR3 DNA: TGTGCCATCAGGAATTTTTCCGGTTCGAACACCGGGGAGCTGTTTTTT

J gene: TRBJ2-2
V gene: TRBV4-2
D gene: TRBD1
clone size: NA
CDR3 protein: CASSLPGGGQGATGELFF
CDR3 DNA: TGTGCCAGCAGCCTCCCAGGTGGGGGACAGGGGGCGACCGGGGAGCTGTTTTTT

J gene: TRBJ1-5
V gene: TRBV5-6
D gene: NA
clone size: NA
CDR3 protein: CASSFRRNQPQHF
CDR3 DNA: TGTGCCAGCAGCTTTCGGAGAAATCAGCCCCAGCATTTT

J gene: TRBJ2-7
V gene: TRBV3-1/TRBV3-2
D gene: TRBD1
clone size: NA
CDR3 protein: CASSEPGQGYEQYF
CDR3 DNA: TGTGCCAGCAGTGAACCGGGACAGGGTTACGAGCAGTACTTC

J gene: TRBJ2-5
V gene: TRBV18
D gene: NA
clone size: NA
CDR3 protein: CASSPRQIQETQYF
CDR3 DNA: TGTGCCAGCTCACCGCGACAGATCCAAGAGACCCAGTACTTC

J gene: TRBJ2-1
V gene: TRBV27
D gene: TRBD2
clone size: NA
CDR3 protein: CASSFGLAAEQFF
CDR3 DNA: TGTGCCAGCAGTTTTGGGCTAGCGGCGGAGCAGTTCTTC

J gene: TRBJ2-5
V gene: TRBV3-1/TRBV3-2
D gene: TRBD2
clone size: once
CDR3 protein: CASSLSGGETQYF
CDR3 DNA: TGTGCCAGCAGCCTTTCGGGAGGAGAGACCCAGTACTTC

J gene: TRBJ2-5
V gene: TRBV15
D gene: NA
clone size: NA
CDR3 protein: CATSERGERAQYF
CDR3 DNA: TGTGCCACCAGCGAGCGTGGTGAGAGGGCCCAGTACTTC

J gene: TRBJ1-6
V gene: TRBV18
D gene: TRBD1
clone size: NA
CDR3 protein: CASSSSGTGGSPLHF
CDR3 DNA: TGTGCCAGCTCATCCTCCGGGACAGGGGGATCACCCCTCCACTTT

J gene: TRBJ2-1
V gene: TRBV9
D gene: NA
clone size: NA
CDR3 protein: CASSVTSISESSYNEQFF
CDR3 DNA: TGTGCCAGCAGCGTAACTTCGATTAGCGAGAGCTCCTACAATGAGCAGTTCTTC

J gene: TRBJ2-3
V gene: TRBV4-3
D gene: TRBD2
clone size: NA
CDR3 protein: CASSQALAGDADTQYF
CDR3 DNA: TGCGCCAGCAGCCAAGCCCTAGCGGGGGATGCAGATACGCAGTATTTT

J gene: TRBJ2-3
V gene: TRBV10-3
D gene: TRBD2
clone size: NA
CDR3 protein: CAISQLAGGEDTQYF
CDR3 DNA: TGTGCCATCAGTCAACTAGCGGGAGGTGAAGATACGCAGTATTTT

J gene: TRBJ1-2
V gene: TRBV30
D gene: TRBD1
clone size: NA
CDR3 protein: CAWGTGANYGYTF
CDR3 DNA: TGTGCCTGGGGGACAGGGGCCAACTATGGCTACACCTTC

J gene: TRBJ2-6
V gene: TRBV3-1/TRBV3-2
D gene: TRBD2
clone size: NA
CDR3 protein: CASSQEGGSGANVLTF
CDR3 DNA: TGTGCCAGCAGCCAAGAGGGGGGGTCCGGGGCCAACGTCCTGACTTTC

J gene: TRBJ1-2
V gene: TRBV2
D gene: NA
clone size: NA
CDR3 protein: CASSAVAVANYGYTF
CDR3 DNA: TGTGCCAGCAGTGCGGTAGCAGTCGCTAACTATGGCTACACCTTC

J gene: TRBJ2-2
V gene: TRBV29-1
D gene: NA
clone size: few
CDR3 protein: CSAGDVNTGELFF
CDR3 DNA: TGCAGCGCCGGGGATGTGAACACCGGGGAGCTGTTTTTT

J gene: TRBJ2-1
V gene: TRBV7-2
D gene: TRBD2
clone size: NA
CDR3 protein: CASSLLRGDEQFF
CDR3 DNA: TGTGCCAGCAGCTTGTTGCGGGGGGATGAGCAGTTCTTC

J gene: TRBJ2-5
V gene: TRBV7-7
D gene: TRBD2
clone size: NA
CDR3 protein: CASSRSGTTQETQYF
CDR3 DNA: TGTGCCAGCAGCCGGTCGGGGACTACACAAGAGACCCAGTACTTC

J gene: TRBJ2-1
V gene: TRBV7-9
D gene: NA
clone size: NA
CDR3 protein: CASSLLENEQFF
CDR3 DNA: TGTGCCAGCAGCCTGCTAGAAAATGAGCAGTTCTTC

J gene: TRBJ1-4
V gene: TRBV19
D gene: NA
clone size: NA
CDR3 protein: CATNRVPAEKLFF
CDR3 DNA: TGTGCCACCAACCGGGTCCCGGCGGAAAAACTGTTTTTT

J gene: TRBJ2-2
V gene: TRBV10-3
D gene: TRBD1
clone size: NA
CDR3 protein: CAIRPGQGIPGELFF
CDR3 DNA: TGTGCCATCAGACCGGGACAGGGGATACCCGGGGAGCTGTTTTTT

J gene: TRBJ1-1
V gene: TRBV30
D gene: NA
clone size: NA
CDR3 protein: CAWSRGLGTEAFF
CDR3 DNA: TGTGCCTGGAGTCGGGGGTTGGGCACTGAAGCTTTCTTT

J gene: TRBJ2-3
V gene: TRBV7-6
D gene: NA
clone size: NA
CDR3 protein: CASSLVLGRVTDTQYF
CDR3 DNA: TGTGCCAGCAGCTTAGTCCTGGGCAGGGTCACAGATACGCAGTATTTT

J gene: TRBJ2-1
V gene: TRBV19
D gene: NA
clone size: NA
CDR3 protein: CASSILRNEQFF
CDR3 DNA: TGTGCCAGTAGTATTTTGAGGAATGAGCAGTTCTTC

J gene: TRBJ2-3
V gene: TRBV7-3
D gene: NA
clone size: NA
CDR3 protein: CASSPRQGTDTQYF
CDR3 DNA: TGTGCCAGCAGCCCTCGGCAGGGCACAGATACGCAGTATTTT

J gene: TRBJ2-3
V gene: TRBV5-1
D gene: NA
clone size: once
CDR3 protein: CASSLQGSDTQYF
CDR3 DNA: TGCGCCAGCAGCTTACAGGGTTCAGATACGCAGTATTTT

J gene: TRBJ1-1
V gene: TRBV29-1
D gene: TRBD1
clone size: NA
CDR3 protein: CSARQGWNTEAFF
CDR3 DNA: TGCAGCGCCCGACAGGGATGGAACACTGAAGCTTTCTTT